These 11 T cell receptor beta chains were all obtained from the same sample, sequenced in a study of identical twins. TCRdb re-analysed the 5' RACE reads in MiXCR, keeping a single row per CDR3 protein. This repertoire shows over 200,000 distinct CDR3 sequences, about 11% found once; its top ten account for approximately 9.1%. The specimen was memory T cells sorted from blood. These receptors were taken from a man in his fifties in good health.

This clonotype was found a few times. The chain has TRBV27 and TRBJ2-1; 9 bases line up with TRBD1. CDR3 length: 15 amino acids. The V gene's germline CDR1 is MNHEY and CDR2 SMNVEV (reference sequence). Losses at the gene ends were 8 bases for V and 7 bases for J; bases not matched to a gene: 12. The CDR3 region is CASRRGGQGINEQFF. In nucleotides, the CDR3 is TGTGCCAGCCGGAGAGGGGGACAGGGAATAAATGAGCAGTTCTTC.

This clonotype was observed a few times. The chain carries TRBV20-1 and TRBJ2-2, with 15 bases aligning to TRBD2. The germline V gene has CDR1 DFQATT and CDR2 SNEGSKA (reference sequence). The CDR3 has 17 amino acids. The ends lost 6 bases at V and 2 bases at J; junction bases unmatched: 7. CDR3 nucleotide sequence: TGCAGTGCGAAATGGGGACTAGCGGGGGGAAACACCGGGGAGCTGTTTTTT. It yields the protein CSAKWGLAGGNTGELFF.

The V and J genes are TRBV7-2 and TRBJ2-1; 8 bases are a match to TRBD2. Germline CDR1 and CDR2: SGHTA and FQGNSA. The V gene end was trimmed by 5 bases and the J gene end by 13 bases; junction bases not matched to a gene: 7. CDR3 size: 12 residues. In DNA, the CDR3 is TGTGCCAGCAGCCCGGGGGGGCTACTTCAGTTCTTC. Encoded protein: CASSPGGLLQFF.

V and J are TRBV28 and TRBJ2-1; 9 nucleotides align to TRBD2. The germline CDR1 and CDR2 sequences are MDHEN and SYDVKM. The CDR3 is 18 amino acids. Trimming took 10 bases from V and 0 from J; bases not matched to a gene: 16. In nucleotides, the CDR3 is TGTGCCACTGCGATCCGGGGACTAGCCGCCAGCTCCTACAATGAGCAGTTCTTC. Its translation: CATAIRGLAASSYNEQFF.

This clonotype has a count of ten or more. The chain links TRBV4-2 to TRBJ2-7; maybe TRBD1 (6 bases). CDR3 length: 13 residues. The V end lost 4 bases, the J end lost 4 bases, and 11 bases lay between the germline ends. Per germline, CDR1 LGHNA and CDR2 YNFKEQ. Written as DNA, the CDR3 is TGTGCCAGCAGCCCCGACAGGAATTACGAGCAGTACTTC. Residues: CASSPDRNYEQYF.

This clonotype was seen ten or more times. The chain uses TRBV12-3 or TRBV12-4 and TRBJ2-2; D unclear. The V and J ends lost 3 bases and 7 bases respectively, with 9 bases between them. The CDR3 is 13 residues long. The CDR3 is CASSFMNGGELFF. CDR3 sequence (DNA): TGTGCCAGCAGTTTTATGAATGGCGGGGAGCTGTTTTTT.

CDR3 region: CASSWTSGDQETQYF. The DNA of the CDR3 is TGCGCCAGCAGCTGGACTAGCGGGGACCAAGAGACCCAGTACTTC. The rearrangement joins TRBV5-1 to TRBJ2-5; 12 nucleotides align to TRBD2. V shed 3 bases and J 0 bases; nucleotides not matched to a gene: 0. The CDR3 contains 15 residues. Germline-derived CDR1 and CDR2 are SGHRS and YFSETQ.

V and J are TRBV6-6 and TRBJ1-2; 9 bases fit TRBD1. Germline V gene lookup returns CDR1 MNHNY and CDR2 SVGAGI (reference sequence). The length of the CDR3 is 13 residues. With 6 bases clipped from V and 8 bases from J, the junction kept 7 bases outside the gene matches. CDR3 sequence reads: CASRRQGGQGYTF. CDR3 nucleotides: TGTGCCAGCAGGAGACAGGGGGGGCAGGGCTACACCTTC.

The sample holds a few counts of this clonotype. This chain joins TRBV5-1 and TRBJ1-2; D gene unclear. The germline V gene has CDR1 SGHRS and CDR2 YFSETQ. The CDR3 is 13 amino acids. V dropped 0 bases and J dropped 4 bases, with 7 bases sitting between them. DNA for the CDR3: TGCGCCAGCAGCTTGGACGCCGGCTATGGCTACACCTTC. It encodes CASSLDAGYGYTF.

V is TRBV9 and J is TRBJ1-2; 7 positions match TRBD1. V lost 3 bases and J lost 8; bases outside the gene matches: 13. The germline gives CDR1 SGDLS, CDR2 YYNGEE. The length of the CDR3 is 15 residues. CDR3 DNA sequence: TGTGCCAGCAGCGGGTCGGGACAGACGTCCTCGGGCTACACCTTC. Its protein is CASSGSGQTSSGYTF.

The chain joins TRBV12-3 or TRBV12-4 to TRBJ1-1; D gene uncertain. This CDR3 is 15 amino acids long. V was cut by 5 bases and J by 0 bases, with 13 bases left in between. CDR3 sequence: CASSLRTYLNTEAFF. The CDR3 nucleotides are TGTGCCAGCAGTCTACGGACCTATCTGAACACTGAAGCTTTCTTT.